Below, 5 T cell receptor beta chains from the same sample are listed, as sequenced in a study of shared clonotypes between healthy human individuals. The naive CD8 fraction comprised CD45RO-negative cells positively selected for CCR7 and excluded terminally differentiated effector memory CD45RA+ cells. Produced via immunoSEQ multiplex PCR; TCRdb's table is partial and in-frame only. The sample shows 550,000 to 650,000 clones, 96% of them seen only once. Material for sequencing was naive CD8+ T cells sorted from blood. All receptors come from a woman in her 30s in good health.

The chain recombines TRBV7-2 with TRBJ2-3; 9 bases fit TRBD2. This CDR3 region has 17 residues. The germline CDR1 and CDR2 sequences are SGHTA and FQGNSA. V was clipped by 5 bases and J by 2 bases; unmatched bases: 11. The CDR3 loop reads CASSIGTSTGLTDTQYF. The CDR3 DNA is TGTGCCAGCAGCATCGGGACTAGCACGGGACTCACAGATACGCAGTATTTT.

The chain recombines TRBV28 with TRBJ1-5, with TRBD1 matching 11 bases. CDR3 length: 14 residues. V shed 6 bases, J shed 6 bases, and the junction held 4 bases outside the gene matches. Germline CDR1 is MDHEN and CDR2 is SYDVKM. The CDR3: CASSPDRGRQPQHF. The CDR3 DNA is TGTGCCAGCAGCCCGGACAGGGGGCGTCAGCCCCAGCATTTT.

This chain links TRBV19 with TRBJ2-7, with 7 nucleotides matching TRBD2. Germline assignment: CDR1 LNHDA and CDR2 SQIVND (reference sequence). This CDR3 contains 15 residues. V lost 3 bases to trimming and J lost 2 bases; unmatched junction nucleotides: 7. CDR3 protein: CASSMLLAEAYEQYF. In DNA form, the CDR3 reads TGTGCCAGTAGTATGTTGCTAGCGGAGGCCTACGAGCAGTACTTC.

The V gene is TRBV7-8, the J gene TRBJ2-1, with 10 bases aligning to TRBD2. Germline V lookup: CDR1 SGHVS, CDR2 FQNEAQ. The CDR3 sequence is 20 residues long. Trimming at V came to 2 bases and at J to 6 bases, leaving 19 bases not matched to a gene. In DNA, the CDR3 is TGTGCCAGCAGCTTAAGGCGGCTAGCGGGAGTAACATCTGGAAGCAATGAGCAGTTCTTC. Residues: CASSLRRLAGVTSGSNEQFF. The whole variable domain, filled in from reference TRBV7-8 and TRBJ2-1, reads GAGVSQSPRYKVAKRGQDVALRCDPISGHVSLFWYQQALGQGPEFLTYFQNEAQLDKSGLPSDRFFAERPEGSVSTLKIQRTQQEDSAVYLCASSLRRLAGVTSGSNEQFFGPGTRLTVL.

This clone was seen only a few times. The chain recombines TRBV5-1 with TRBJ1-2; 9 bases are shared with TRBD1. With V trimmed by 0 bases and J by 4 bases, 4 bases remained unmatched. The CDR3 has 15 residues. CDR1 is SGHRS, CDR2 YFSETQ, per germline. The DNA for the CDR3 is TGCGCCAGCAGCTTGGACGGGACAGGGATCTATGGCTACACCTTC. Encoded protein: CASSLDGTGIYGYTF.